One and the same sample provided the 31 T cell receptor beta chains below, sequenced in a study of identifying expanded T cells in peripheral blood. TCRdb's copy holds only in-frame clones and misses some; the assay was immunoSEQ multiplex PCR. The table has tens of thousands of clones, around 83% seen once. Material for sequencing was blood. The receptors stem from a person between 18 and 69 years old in good health.

V and J are TRBV4-3 and TRBJ2-5; a weak D match, TRBD2 (5 bases). This CDR3 region has 17 residues. Germline V CDR1 and CDR2: LGHNA, YSLEER. The V end lost 3 bases, the J end lost 4 bases, and 21 bases lay between the germline ends. This CDR3 is CASSQDLGRASGETQYF. The CDR3 nucleotides read TGCGCCAGCAGCCAGGACCTAGGGCGGGCCTCCGGAGAGACCCAGTACTTC.

This clone was seen just once. V gene TRBV11-3 combines with J gene TRBJ2-1; 16 bases align to TRBD2. CDR3 length: 15 residues. V gave up 5 bases and J gave up 12 bases; unmatched junction bases: 7. CDR1 SGHNT and CDR2 YENEEA come from the germline V gene. The CDR3 region is CASSPGLAGGPGQFF. As DNA, the CDR3 is TGTGCCAGCAGCCCGGGACTAGCGGGAGGGCCTGGGCAGTTCTTC.

The chain uses TRBV19 and TRBJ2-2; 10 bases are shared with TRBD2. V was clipped by 3 bases and J by 6 bases; unmatched bases: 7. Germline CDR1 and CDR2: LNHDA and SQIVND (reference sequence). The CDR3 runs to 16 residues. DNA for the CDR3: TGTGCCAGTAGTATTGGGCTAGCGGGAGTCCCCGGGGAGCTGTTTTTT. Translated: CASSIGLAGVPGELFF.

The V and J genes are TRBV7-2 and TRBJ2-7; 7 positions agree with TRBD2. Germline CDR1 reads SGHTA; CDR2 reads FQGNSA. This CDR3 has 14 amino acids. The J segment lost 3 bases and the V segment lost 4 bases, leaving 6 bases of the junction unmatched. CDR3 protein: CASSSTRDYYEQYF. Here the CDR3 DNA reads TGTGCCAGCAGCTCCACCCGGGACTACTACGAGCAGTACTTC.

This rearrangement joins TRBV28 to TRBJ2-5, with 9 bases that match TRBD1. Germline CDR1 is MDHEN and CDR2 is SYDVKM. V was clipped by 2 bases and J by 1 base; unmatched bases: 2. The CDR3 loop spans 15 amino acids. CDR3: CASSLGTGTQETQYF. The CDR3 coding sequence is TGTGCCAGCAGTTTAGGGACAGGGACCCAAGAGACCCAGTACTTC.

This chain joins TRBV12-5 and TRBJ2-7; the D gene is possibly TRBD2 (5 bases). The CDR3 loop spans 17 amino acids. Trimming pared 4 bases from V and 2 bases from J, leaving 21 bases between. CDR1 is LGHNT and CDR2 is FRNRAP in the germline V gene. The CDR3 coding sequence is TGTGCTAGTGGTTCTCCGGTCCACCCCGGGGTAACCTACGAGCAGTACTTC. It specifies CASGSPVHPGVTYEQYF.

The chain uses TRBV11-3 and TRBJ2-5; TRBD1 is a possible D gene (5 bases). The CDR3 runs 14 residues. The ends were cut back, 1 base at V and 4 bases at J, with 10 bases in the middle. The germline V gene encodes CDR1 SGHNT and CDR2 YENEEA. CDR3 residues: CASSLVSGAETQYF. The CDR3 DNA reads as TGTGCCAGCAGCTTAGTTTCTGGGGCAGAGACCCAGTACTTC.

The V call is TRBV28, the J call TRBJ2-7; TRBD1 or TRBD2 may be the D gene (5 bases each). V shed 4 bases and J shed 6 bases, with 16 bases lying between them. Germline CDR1 is MDHEN and CDR2 is SYDVKM. This CDR3 is built from 14 residues. Here the CDR3 DNA reads TGTGCCAGCAGTTCCGGGGCCGAGGCACCCGAGCAGTACTTC. This codes for CASSSGAEAPEQYF. Full variable domain (remainder filled in from reference TRBV28 and TRBJ2-7): DVKVTQSSRYLVKRTGEKVFLECVQDMDHENMFWYRQDPGLGLRLIYFSYDVKMKEKGDIPEGYSVSREKKERFSLILESASTNQTSMYLCASSSGAEAPEQYFGPGTRLTVT.

A word on this clone: The sample carries other DNA sequences with the same CDR3. The chain joins TRBV19 to TRBJ2-7, with D perhaps matching TRBD1 or TRBD2 (5 bases each). The CDR3 has 14 amino acids. Germline V CDR1 and CDR2: LNHDA, SQIVND (reference sequence). The V end was cut by 1 base, the J end by 2 bases, with 9 bases between. The CDR3 sequence is CASSIGDRAYEQYF. The CDR3 nucleotides read TGTGCCAGTAGTATAGGGGACCGCGCCTACGAGCAGTACTTC.

The CDR3 loop reads CASSFNSATGELFF. CDR3 in DNA: TGTGCCAGCAGCTTCAATAGCGCCACCGGGGAGCTGTTTTTT. The rearrangement joins TRBV7-2 to TRBJ2-2, with D maybe TRBD2 (5 bases). V was trimmed by 3 bases and J by 4 bases, leaving 9 bases between them. Germline V gene lookup returns CDR1 SGHTA and CDR2 FQGNSA. The CDR3 spans 14 residues.

J is TRBJ2-1 and V is TRBV4-1; the match to TRBD2 covers 7 bases. J gave up 7 bases and V 4 bases, and 16 bases lay outside the gene matches. The CDR3 consists of 17 residues. Germline V gene data show CDR1 as MGHRA and CDR2 as YSYEKL. CDR3 region: CASSPPGRGGSRNEQFF. The CDR3, as DNA: TGCGCCAGCAGCCCGCCTGGGAGGGGCGGGAGTCGGAATGAGCAGTTCTTC.

CDR3 sequence (DNA): TGTGCCAGAAGCTCAACCTGGGACAGGGGATACGAGCAGTACTTC. Translating gives CARSSTWDRGYEQYF. The chain has TRBV5-3 and TRBJ2-7; TRBD1 matches at 10 bases. TRBV5-3 is an ORF; its function is uncertain. CDR3 length: 15 amino acids. Trimming removed 3 bases from V and 4 bases from J; junction bases left unmatched: 7.

V and J are TRBV7-2 and TRBJ2-2, with D tentatively TRBD2 (6 bases). This CDR3 contains 13 residues. Germline assignment: CDR1 SGHTA and CDR2 FQGNSA. The V end lost 8 bases, the J end lost 3 bases, and 10 bases lay between the germline ends. CDR3 coding DNA: TGTGCCAGCTCGGAGGGGTACACCGGGGAGCTGTTTTTT. Translation: CASSEGYTGELFF. Full variable domain (outside the CDR3, taken from reference TRBV7-2 and TRBJ2-2): GAGVSQSPSNKVTEKGKDVELRCDPISGHTALYWYRQSLGQGLEFLIYFQGNSAPDKSGLPSDRFSAERTGGSVSTLTIQRTQQEDSAVYLCASSEGYTGELFFGEGSRLTVL.

The genes are TRBV4-3 and TRBJ1-2; no clear D. CDR1 and CDR2 (germline): LGHNA, YSLEER. CDR3 length: 16 residues. V was pared by 1 base and J by 4 bases, with 16 bases between. As DNA, the CDR3 is TGCGCCAGCAGCCAAGCGGCGGGCGGTGCAGGCTATGGCTACACCTTC. This translates into CASSQAAGGAGYGYTF.

V gene TRBV10-3 combines with J gene TRBJ1-1; D is unclear. This CDR3 spans 13 amino acids. CDR1 and CDR2 from the germline V gene are ENHRY and SYGVKD. Trimming pared 5 bases from V and 3 bases from J, leaving 10 bases between. CDR3 in DNA: TGTGCCATCAGTTCCAGTCCAGACACTGAAGCTTTCTTT. Its translation is CAISSSPDTEAFF.

V usage is TRBV7-3 and J usage is TRBJ2-3; 13 bases agree with TRBD2. CDR3 length equals 17 residues. V was clipped by 5 bases and J by 3 bases; unmatched bases: 8. The germline gives CDR1 SGHTA, CDR2 FQGTGA. The CDR3 coding sequence is TGTGCCAGCAGCCCCCGGGGGGGACTAGCGGGGACAGATACGCAGTATTTT. Encoded protein: CASSPRGGLAGTDTQYF.

This chain links TRBV29-1 with TRBJ1-1; D gene ambiguous. V gave up 7 bases and J gave up 1 base, with 13 bases separating them. The CDR3 contains 13 residues. The germline gives CDR1 SQVTM, CDR2 ANQGSEA. The CDR3 spells CSGRASGNTEAFF. Here the CDR3 DNA reads TGCAGCGGTAGAGCCTCGGGGAACACTGAAGCTTTCTTT.

The chain combines TRBV27 with TRBJ2-7; TRBD2 agrees at 9 bases. This CDR3 is built from 15 residues. Germline V gene data show CDR1 as MNHEY and CDR2 as SMNVEV (reference sequence). Losses at the gene ends were 1 base for V and 5 bases for J; bases not matched to a gene: 6. The CDR3 loop reads CASSLFAGGIHEQYF. The DNA for the CDR3 is TGTGCCAGCAGTTTATTTGCGGGAGGGATACACGAGCAGTACTTC.

This clone turned up a few times. V is TRBV27 and J is TRBJ2-7, with D maybe TRBD1 (6 bases). The germline CDR1 and CDR2 sequences are MNHEY and SMNVEV (reference sequence). The germline V and J ends were trimmed by 8 bases and 5 bases, with 13 bases remaining between them. This CDR3 has 12 residues. CDR3 protein: CASGSDSHEQYF. The CDR3 nucleotides are TGTGCCAGCGGATCGGACAGCCACGAGCAGTACTTC.

This chain links TRBV19 with TRBJ1-5; 8 bases are a match to TRBD1. The CDR3 sequence is 15 residues long. CDR1 LNHDA and CDR2 SQIVND come from the germline V gene (reference sequence). Trimming took 5 bases from V and 4 from J; bases not matched to a gene: 7. The CDR3 loop is CASSRPGQENQPQHF. The CDR3 coding sequence is TGTGCCAGTAGTCGACCGGGACAGGAGAATCAGCCCCAGCATTTT.

The chain carries TRBV7-2 and TRBJ2-5; 12 bases are shared with TRBD2. The CDR3 covers 18 residues. With V trimmed by 6 bases and J by 5 bases, 16 bases remained unmatched. Germline V gene data show CDR1 as SGHTA and CDR2 as FQGNSA. Here the CDR3 DNA reads TGTGCCAGCAGGGTAGGCGGACTAGCGGGATGGAAGGGGGAGACCCAGTACTTC. Protein sequence: CASRVGGLAGWKGETQYF.

This clone was seen more than once but under ten times. V gene TRBV5-1 combines with J gene TRBJ2-3, with D perhaps matching TRBD1 (6 bases). Germline values: CDR1 SGHRS, CDR2 YFSETQ. The CDR3 loop spans 16 amino acids. Trimming took off 0 bases at V and 2 bases at J, with 13 bases between the two ends. The CDR3 loop is CASSLALDRYTDTQYF. The CDR3 DNA is TGCGCCAGCAGCTTGGCGCTGGACAGATACACAGATACGCAGTATTTT.

CDR3 in DNA: TGTGCCAGCAGCAATGCCGGGACAGGGGGGGAACTAGCCAAAAACATTCAGTACTTC. Protein product: CASSNAGTGGELAKNIQYF. J is TRBJ2-4 and V is TRBV21-1; TRBD1, the table's D call, lacks a check against the DNA. TRBV21-1 is recorded as a pseudogene. The CDR3 extends over 19 amino acids.

The genes are TRBV7-8 and TRBJ2-1; D ambiguous. Trimming took 5 bases from V and 0 from J, leaving 14 bases between them. CDR1 and CDR2 from the germline V gene are SGHVS and FQNEAQ. The CDR3 loop spans 16 amino acids. CDR3 DNA sequence: TGTGCCAGCAGCACCCGGCGGCTAAGCTCCTACAATGAGCAGTTCTTC. This gives the protein CASSTRRLSSYNEQFF.

V gene TRBV7-3 combines with J gene TRBJ2-7; 8 bases match TRBD1. V was pared by 5 bases and J by 7 bases, with 10 bases of the junction left unmatched. This CDR3 spans 14 amino acids. Looked up from germline, CDR1 is SGHTA and CDR2 is FQGTGA. CDR3 bases: TGTGCCAGCAGCGTAAACGACAGGGGACAGGAGCAGTACTTC. Its protein product is CASSVNDRGQEQYF.

This clone has just one count. At one of its ends the junction is not consistent with the germline gene, which may arise from a read error. The rearrangement links TRBV6-1 to TRBJ1-2; 8 bases line up with TRBD1. Germline values: CDR1 MNHNS, CDR2 SASEGT. CDR3 size: 15 residues. This CDR3 is CASSKATGDDTGYTF. CDR3 nucleotide sequence: TGTGCCAGCAGTAAAGCGACAGGGGATGATACTGGCTACACCTTC.

This rearrangement joins TRBV5-6 to TRBJ2-3; the D call may be TRBD1 or TRBD2 (6 bases each). In germline, CDR1 is SGHDT, CDR2 YYEEEE. Between the trimmed V and J ends, which lost 2 bases and 0 bases, there was a span of 10 bases. The CDR3 is made up of 15 amino acids. CDR3: CASSLRGASTDTQYF. The CDR3 DNA follows: TGTGCCAGCAGCTTAAGGGGGGCTAGCACAGATACGCAGTATTTT.

The V and J genes are TRBV7-9 and TRBJ2-7; TRBD1 agrees at 12 bases. The J segment lost 7 bases and the V segment lost 8 bases, leaving 6 bases of the junction unmatched. Germline values: CDR1 SEHNR, CDR2 FQNEAQ (reference sequence). This CDR3 comprises 13 residues. The CDR3 sequence: CASWGQGAREQYF. CDR3 bases: TGTGCCAGCTGGGGACAGGGGGCGCGGGAGCAGTACTTC.

The V gene is TRBV5-1, the J gene TRBJ2-7, with 8 positions matching TRBD1. The CDR3 runs 14 residues. J lost 0 bases, V lost 4 bases, and 3 bases had no gene match. CDR1 SGHRS and CDR2 YFSETQ come from the germline V gene. In DNA form, the CDR3 reads TGCGCCAGCAGCCCCGGGACAGGCTCCTACGAGCAGTACTTC. Translated: CASSPGTGSYEQYF.

The chain couples TRBV9 to TRBJ2-5; 10 positions match TRBD2. CDR3 length: 16 residues. J lost 1 base, V lost 0 bases, and 3 bases had no gene match. CDR1 is SGDLS, CDR2 YYNGEE, per germline. CDR3 loop: CASSVALAGAQETQYF. The CDR3 nucleotides are TGTGCCAGCAGCGTAGCGCTAGCGGGGGCCCAAGAGACCCAGTACTTC.

In DNA form, the CDR3 reads TGCGCCAGCAGCCAACCCGTCCGGGACAGGCTCAAAAGAGTTGCAAATCAGCCCCAGCATTTT. Translation: CASSQPVRDRLKRVANQPQHF. The chain links TRBV4-3 to TRBJ1-5; 8 bases line up with TRBD1. The CDR3 loop spans 21 amino acids. The V segment lost 2 bases and the J segment 4 bases; nucleotides outside the gene matches: 22. CDR1 LGHNA and CDR2 YSLEER come from the germline V gene.